This T cell receptor beta chain was found in a study of shared clonotypes between healthy human individuals. The V end lost 1 base, the J end lost 4 bases, and 4 bases lay between the germline ends. This CDR3 comprises 12 residues. From germline, CDR1 is LNHNV and CDR2 YYDKDF (reference sequence). Participating donors were healthy, HIV-negative adults free of recent acute infections or vaccinations. Among the donors, all were Caucasian adults who lived in Nashville, Tennessee. Execution of the assay was at deep level. The authors' processing: Owing to the provision of junction-only sequences devoid of quality scores by immunoSEQ, filtering differed. Using immunoSEQ multiplex PCR, the repertoire was profiled, and TCRdb retains in-frame clones only, with some absent. The DNA gave D and trimming, while V, J and clone size come from that table. This repertoire shows 1.4 million or so clones, about 98.5% found once; its top ten account for 0.36%.

This clonotype was obtained from a young man in good health. V is TRBV15 and J is TRBJ2-5; D call uncertain. What was sequenced was naive CD4+ T cells sorted from blood. Stated subset: CD45RA+ positively selected. This CDR3 reads CATSRGVETQYF. In DNA, the CDR3 is TGTGCCACCAGCAGAGGTGTAGAGACCCAGTACTTC.